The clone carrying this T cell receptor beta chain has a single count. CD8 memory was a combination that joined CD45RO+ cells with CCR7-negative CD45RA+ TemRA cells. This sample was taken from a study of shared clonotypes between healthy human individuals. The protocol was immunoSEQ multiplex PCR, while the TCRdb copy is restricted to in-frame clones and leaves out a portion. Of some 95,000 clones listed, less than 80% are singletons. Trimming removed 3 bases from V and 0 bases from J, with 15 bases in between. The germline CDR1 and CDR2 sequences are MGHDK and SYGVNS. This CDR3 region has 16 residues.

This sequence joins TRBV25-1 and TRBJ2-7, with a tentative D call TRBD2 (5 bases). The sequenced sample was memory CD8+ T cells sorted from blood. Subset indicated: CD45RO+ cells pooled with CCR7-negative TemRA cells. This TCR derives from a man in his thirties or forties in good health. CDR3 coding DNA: TGTGCCAGCAGTGAGCTGAGCACTAGGAGCTCCTACGAGCAGTACTTC. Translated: CASSELSTRSSYEQYF.